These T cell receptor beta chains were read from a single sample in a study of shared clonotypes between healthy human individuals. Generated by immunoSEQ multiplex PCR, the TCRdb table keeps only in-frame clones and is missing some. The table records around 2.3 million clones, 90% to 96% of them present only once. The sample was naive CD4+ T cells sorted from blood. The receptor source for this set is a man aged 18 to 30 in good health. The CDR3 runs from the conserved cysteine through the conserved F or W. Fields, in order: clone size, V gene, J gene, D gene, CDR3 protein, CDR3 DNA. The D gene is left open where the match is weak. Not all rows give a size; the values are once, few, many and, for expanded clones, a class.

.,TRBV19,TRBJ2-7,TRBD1,CASSLRPGTASYEQYF,TGTGCCAGTAGTCTTAGGCCCGGGACAGCCTCCTACGAGCAGTACTTC
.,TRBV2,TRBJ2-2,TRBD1,CASRGRTGSTGELFF,TGTGCCAGCAGGGGGAGGACAGGGTCCACCGGGGAGCTGTTTTTT
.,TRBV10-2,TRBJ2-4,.,CASTRGLAKNIQYF,TGCGCCAGCACGCGGGGACTAGCCAAAAACATTCAGTACTTC
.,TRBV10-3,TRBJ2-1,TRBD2,CAISGLAVNNEQFF,TGTGCCATCAGCGGACTAGCGGTGAACAATGAGCAGTTCTTC
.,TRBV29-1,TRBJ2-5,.,CSVELGETQYF,TGCAGCGTTGAACTTGGGGAGACCCAGTACTTC
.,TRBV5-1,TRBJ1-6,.,CASSLRDIENSPLHF,TGCGCCAGCAGCCTAAGGGACATAGAAAATTCACCCCTCCACTTT
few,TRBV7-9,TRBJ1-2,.,CASSLALHNYGYTF,TGTGCCAGCAGCTTAGCGCTCCACAACTATGGCTACACCTTC
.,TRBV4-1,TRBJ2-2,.,CASSQDPRGVGTGELFF,TGCGCCAGCAGCCAAGATCCAAGGGGGGTAGGCACCGGGGAGCTGTTTTTT
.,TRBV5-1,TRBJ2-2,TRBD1,CASGITTGARTGELFF,TGCGCCAGCGGAATAACGACAGGGGCTAGGACCGGGGAGCTGTTTTTT
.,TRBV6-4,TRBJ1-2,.,CASSDSGYGYTF,TGTGCCAGCAGTGACTCCGGTTATGGCTACACCTTC
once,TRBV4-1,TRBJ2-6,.,CASSPGTGSGANVLTF,TGCGCCAGCAGTCCTGGAACAGGCTCCGGGGCCAACGTCCTGACTTTC
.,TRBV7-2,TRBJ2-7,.,CASSTDRGYEQYF,TGTGCCAGCAGCACCGATCGGGGCTACGAGCAGTACTTC
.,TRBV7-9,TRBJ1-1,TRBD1,CASSLPGTANTEAFF,TGTGCCAGCTCACTCCCCGGGACAGCGAACACTGAAGCTTTCTTT
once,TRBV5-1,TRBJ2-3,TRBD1,CASSRRQGSADTQYF,TGCGCCAGCAGCCGGCGACAGGGGTCGGCAGATACGCAGTATTTT
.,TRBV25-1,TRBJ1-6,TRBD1,CASSGRQGGNSPLHF,TGTGCCAGCAGTGGGCGACAGGGAGGGAATTCACCCCTCCACTTT
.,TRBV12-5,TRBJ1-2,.,CASGSQGDYGYTF,TGTGCTAGTGGCTCACAGGGAGACTATGGCTACACCTTC
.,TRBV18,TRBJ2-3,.,CASSPIRGFTDTQYF,TGTGCCAGCTCACCCATCAGGGGATTCACAGATACGCAGTATTTT
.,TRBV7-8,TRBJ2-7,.,CASSFAPRSGQSSYEQYF,TGTGCCAGCAGCTTCGCCCCTCGGAGCGGGCAATCCTCCTACGAGCAGTACTTC
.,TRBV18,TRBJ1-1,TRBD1,CASSTGGPNTEAFF,TGTGCCAGCTCAACAGGGGGACCGAACACTGAAGCTTTCTTT
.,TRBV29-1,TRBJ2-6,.,CSVGQGYITSGANVLTF,TGCAGCGTTGGGCAGGGATATATCACCTCTGGGGCCAACGTCCTGACTTTC
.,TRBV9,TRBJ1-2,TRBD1,CASSVDVTGVGYGYTF,TGTGCCAGCAGCGTAGATGTGACAGGGGTCGGCTATGGCTACACCTTC
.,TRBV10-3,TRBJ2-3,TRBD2,CAISGGSGGFTDTQYF,TGTGCCATCAGTGGAGGGAGCGGGGGGTTCACAGATACGCAGTATTTT
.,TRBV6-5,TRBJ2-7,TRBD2,CASSSLAGVRSGEQYF,TGTGCCAGCAGTTCACTAGCGGGAGTACGATCTGGCGAGCAGTACTTC
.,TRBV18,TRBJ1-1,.,CASSPTGSSKNTEAFF,TGTGCCAGCTCACCTACAGGTTCCTCGAAGAACACTGAAGCTTTCTTT
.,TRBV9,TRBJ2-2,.,CASSPQAYTGELFF,TGTGCCAGCAGCCCTCAGGCCTACACCGGGGAGCTGTTTTTT
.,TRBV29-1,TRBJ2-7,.,CSVRLGANLEQYF,TGCAGCGTTCGACTGGGGGCGAATCTCGAGCAGTACTTC
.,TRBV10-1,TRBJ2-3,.,CASSGEVPPDTQYF,TGCGCCAGCAGTGGGGAAGTGCCCCCAGATACGCAGTATTTT
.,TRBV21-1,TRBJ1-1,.,CASTMDSLNTEAFF,TGTGCCAGCACCATGGACAGCTTGAACACTGAAGCTTTCTTT
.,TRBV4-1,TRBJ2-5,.,CASSQDLTQETQYF,TGCGCCAGCAGCCAAGACCTGACACAAGAGACCCAGTACTTC
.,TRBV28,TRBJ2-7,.,CASSAPSGGAHEQYF,TGTGCCAGCAGTGCACCTAGTGGGGGGGCACACGAGCAGTACTTC
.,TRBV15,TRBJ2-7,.,CATSRGDSYEQYF,TGTGCCACCAGCAGAGGGGATTCCTACGAGCAGTACTTC
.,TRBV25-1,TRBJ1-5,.,CASSAGKGQLGEPQHF,TGTGCCAGCAGTGCAGGTAAAGGACAGCTAGGCGAGCCCCAGCATTTT
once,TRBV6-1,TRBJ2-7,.,CASSENRASRSYEQYF,TGTGCCAGCAGTGAAAATCGAGCTTCCCGGTCCTACGAGCAGTACTTC
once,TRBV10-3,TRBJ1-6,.,CAISGRDFLHNSPLHF,TGTGCCATCAGTGGTCGGGACTTCCTCCATAATTCACCCCTCCACTTT
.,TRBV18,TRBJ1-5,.,CASSGGQANQPQHF,TGTGCCAGCTCAGGGGGGCAGGCTAATCAGCCCCAGCATTTT
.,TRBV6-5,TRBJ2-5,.,CASSYPGKGGETQYF,TGTGCCAGCAGTTACCCGGGGAAGGGGGGGGAGACCCAGTACTTC
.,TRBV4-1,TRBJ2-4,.,CASSPLLLAKNIQYF,TGCGCCAGCAGCCCATTGTTATTAGCCAAAAACATTCAGTACTTC
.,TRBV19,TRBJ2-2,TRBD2,CASSGGLATGELFF,TGTGCCAGTAGTGGGGGACTAGCTACCGGGGAGCTGTTTTTT
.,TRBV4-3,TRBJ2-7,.,CASSQGAIGGYEQYF,TGCGCCAGCAGCCAAGGAGCTATAGGGGGCTACGAGCAGTACTTC
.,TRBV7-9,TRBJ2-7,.,CASSRAGAEQYF,TGTGCCAGCAGCCGAGCCGGGGCCGAGCAGTACTTC
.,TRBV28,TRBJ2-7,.,CASSFPRAGQYF,TGTGCCAGCAGTTTCCCCCGGGCCGGGCAGTACTTC
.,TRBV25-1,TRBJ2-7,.,CASSEFGNYEQYF,TGTGCCAGCAGTGAATTTGGGAACTACGAGCAGTACTTC
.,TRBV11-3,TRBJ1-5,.,CASNEKQPQHF,TGTGCCAGCAACGAGAAACAGCCCCAGCATTTT